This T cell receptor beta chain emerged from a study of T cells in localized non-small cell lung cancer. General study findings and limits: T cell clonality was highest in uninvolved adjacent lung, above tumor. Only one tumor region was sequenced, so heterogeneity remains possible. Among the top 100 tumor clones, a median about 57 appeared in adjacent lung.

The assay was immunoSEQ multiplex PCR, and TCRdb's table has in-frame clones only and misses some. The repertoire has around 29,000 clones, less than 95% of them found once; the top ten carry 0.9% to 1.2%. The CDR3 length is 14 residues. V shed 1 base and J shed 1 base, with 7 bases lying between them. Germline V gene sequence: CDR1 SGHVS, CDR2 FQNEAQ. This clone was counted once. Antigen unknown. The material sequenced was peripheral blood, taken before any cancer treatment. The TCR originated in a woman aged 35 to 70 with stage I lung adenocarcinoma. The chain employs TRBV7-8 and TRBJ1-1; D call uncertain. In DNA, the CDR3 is TGTGCCAGCAGCTTAGAGGCAGGGAACACTGAAGCTTTCTTT. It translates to CASSLEAGNTEAFF. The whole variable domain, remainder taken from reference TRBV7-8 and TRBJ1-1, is GAGVSQSPRYKVAKRGQDVALRCDPISGHVSLFWYQQALGQGPEFLTYFQNEAQLDKSGLPSDRFFAERPEGSVSTLKIQRTQQEDSAVYLCASSLEAGNTEAFFGQGTRLTVV.